The present T cell receptor beta chain was sequenced within a study of graft-versus-host responses after intestinal transplantation. On the study more broadly: Multivisceral, liver-intestinal, or isolated intestinal grafts were transplanted into recipients. Once they had received anti-thymocyte globulin induction, all recipients took tacrolimus and steroids for roughly three years. Whole-study results and caveats: Marrow from the recipient contained GvH clones, some of which had appeared first in ileum or blood. Clonal ratios of graft-versus-host to host-versus-graft in allografts were high for patients exhibiting graft-donor T cell macrochimerism.

This clone was seen just once. Its target is unknown. The CDR3 totals 15 residues. Looked up from germline, CDR1 is MNHNY and CDR2 is SVGAGI (reference sequence). Between the trimmed V and J ends, which lost 4 bases and 1 base, there was a span of 12 bases. Sequencing used immunoSEQ multiplex PCR; TCRdb keeps in-frame clones, though not all of them. The table records roughly 110,000 clones, about nine tenths of them present only once. This clonotype was sampled from a human donor who was the organ donor for an intestinal transplant. The sample consisted of unstimulated CD4+ T cells sorted from spleen or lymph node cells, taken before transplant. V is TRBV6-6 and J is TRBJ2-3; D may match TRBD1 or TRBD2 (5 bases each). The CDR3 is CASSFSGQGTDTQYF. The DNA for the CDR3 is TGTGCCAGCAGTTTTTCGGGGCAGGGCACAGATACGCAGTATTTT.